Below, one T cell receptor (beta chain) is given with its context. Its antigen is unknown. V dropped 6 bases and J dropped 0 bases, with 15 bases sitting between them. This CDR3 contains 14 residues. Germline loops: CDR1 DFQATT, CDR2 SNEGSKA (reference sequence). This record belongs to a study of blood T cells in healthy people across ages. Study observations and caveats: TCR beta diversity per million T cells fell roughly linearly with age.

A second roughly 6 to 11 cycle PCR used barcoded and J-beta primers. TCRdb itself ran the 5' RACE reads through MiXCR, one entry per CDR3 protein. The sample lists 1.5 million or so distinct CDR3 sequences; around 40% were seen once. The sequence derives from a young woman in good health. Specimen: blood. The genes are TRBV20-1 and TRBJ2-7; D gene unclear. Written as DNA, the CDR3 is TGCAGTGCCCTGACACCACTGAGCTCCTACGAGCAGTACTTC. Translation: CSALTPLSSYEQYF.